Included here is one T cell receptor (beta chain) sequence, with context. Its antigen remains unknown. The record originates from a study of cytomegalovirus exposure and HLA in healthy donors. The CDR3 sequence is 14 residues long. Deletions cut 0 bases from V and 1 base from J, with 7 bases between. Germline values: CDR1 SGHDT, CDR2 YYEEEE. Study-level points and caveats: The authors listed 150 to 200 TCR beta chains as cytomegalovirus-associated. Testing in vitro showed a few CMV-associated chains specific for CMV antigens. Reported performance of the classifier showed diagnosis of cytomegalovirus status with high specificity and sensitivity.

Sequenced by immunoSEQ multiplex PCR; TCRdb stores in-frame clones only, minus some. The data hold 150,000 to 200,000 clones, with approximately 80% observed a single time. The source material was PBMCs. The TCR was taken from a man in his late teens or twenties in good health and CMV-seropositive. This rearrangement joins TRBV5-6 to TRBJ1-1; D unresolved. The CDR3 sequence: CASSLDRPNTEAFF. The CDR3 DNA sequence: TGTGCCAGCAGCTTGGACAGACCGAACACTGAAGCTTTCTTT.